Presented here are 15 T cell receptor beta chains from one specimen sequenced in a study of T cell changes during pregnancy in multiple sclerosis. Profiling relied on immunoSEQ multiplex PCR, and the TCRdb table lists in-frame clones only, not all of them. Of about 60,000 clones listed, about 90% are singletons. Source: CD4+ T cells from peripheral blood mononuclear cells, taken in the first trimester of pregnancy. All receptors come from a female donor with multiple sclerosis, enrolled in a pregnancy study.

The V call is TRBV2, the J call TRBJ1-1; unclear D gene. CDR1 and CDR2 (germline): SNHLY, FYNNEI. Between the trimmed V and J ends, which lost 3 bases and 3 bases, there was a span of 17 bases. This CDR3 has 16 residues. The CDR3 here is CASSEGGRRPYTEAFF. CDR3 in DNA: TGTGCCAGCAGTGAGGGAGGACGGAGACCCTACACTGAAGCTTTCTTT. The variable domain in full, with the rest retrieved from reference TRBV2 and TRBJ1-1, is EPEVTQTPSHQVTQMGQEVILRCVPISNHLYFYWYRQILGQKVEFLVSFYNNEISEKSEIFDDQFSVERPDGSNFTLKIRSTKLEDSAMYFCASSEGGRRPYTEAFFGQGTRLTVV.

The V gene is TRBV9, the J gene TRBJ1-1; D is possibly TRBD1 (6 bases). The germline gives CDR1 SGDLS, CDR2 YYNGEE. CDR3 length: 20 residues. Trimming cost V 0 bases and J 2 bases, with 26 bases left between them. The CDR3 loop is CASSVGGQGQGKGPNTEAFF. The CDR3 nucleotides are TGTGCCAGCAGCGTAGGGGGCCAGGGGCAGGGGAAGGGGCCAAACACTGAAGCTTTCTTT.

This sequence joins TRBV5-5 and TRBJ1-2; TRBD1 agrees at 7 bases. Unmatched junction bases numbered 9, after V lost 5 bases and J lost 2 bases. The CDR3 has 15 amino acids. Germline-derived CDR1 and CDR2 are SGHKS and YYEKEE (reference sequence). The DNA for the CDR3 is TGTGCCAGCAGGAGGACAGGATTCGAAAACTATGGCTACACCTTC. The encoded protein is CASRRTGFENYGYTF.

This sequence joins TRBV7-2 and TRBJ1-6; D remains ambiguous. V shed 4 bases and J shed 2 bases, with 9 bases lying between them. Germline-derived CDR1 and CDR2 are SGHTA and FQGNSA. The CDR3 contains 15 residues. DNA for the CDR3: TGTGCCAGCAGCTCCTCAGATCCCTATAATTCACCCCTCCACTTT. It is translated as CASSSSDPYNSPLHF.

This sequence joins TRBV27 and TRBJ2-3, with unresolved D. Germline V gene data show CDR1 as MNHEY and CDR2 as SMNVEV (reference sequence). Trimming stripped 8 bases from V and 6 bases from J, with 9 bases between. There are 11 residues in the CDR3. The CDR3 DNA is TGTGCCAGCGGGCCTGAGGATACGCAGTATTTT. Amino acids: CASGPEDTQYF.

The genes are TRBV5-1 and TRBJ2-7, with 7 bases identical to TRBD2. Trimming took 0 bases from V and 5 from J; bases not matched to a gene: 8. Germline V gene sequence: CDR1 SGHRS, CDR2 YFSETQ. This CDR3 is built from 15 residues. CDR3 amino acids: CASSLGGSGSNEQYF. Written as DNA, the CDR3 is TGCGCCAGCAGCTTGGGGGGTAGCGGGTCAAACGAGCAGTACTTC.

The V call is TRBV15, the J call TRBJ2-7, with 9 bases aligning to TRBD1. With V trimmed by 0 bases and J by 8 bases, 8 bases remained unmatched. CDR3 length: 15 residues. Germline V gene sequence: CDR1 LNHNV, CDR2 YYDKDF (reference sequence). The CDR3 is CATSRDGDRESQQYF. In DNA form, the CDR3 reads TGTGCCACCAGCAGAGATGGGGACAGGGAATCCCAGCAGTACTTC.

The rearrangement joins TRBV15 to TRBJ2-1; TRBD2 agrees at 12 bases. CDR3 length equals 16 residues. Germline V gene data show CDR1 as LNHNV and CDR2 as YYDKDF (reference sequence). Trimming at V came to 3 bases and at J to 4 bases, leaving 4 bases not matched to a gene. The CDR3 DNA reads as TGTGCCACCAGCAGCCTGACTAGCGGGGGTTACAATGAGCAGTTCTTC. Translating it yields CATSSLTSGGYNEQFF.

The CDR3 is CASSLEASGLQFF. The CDR3 nucleotides are TGTGCCAGCAGCTTAGAAGCTAGCGGGCTGCAGTTCTTC. The chain recombines TRBV7-2 with TRBJ2-1; 8 bases align to TRBD2. V was clipped by 1 base and J by 12 bases; unmatched bases: 5. CDR3 size: 13 residues. In germline, CDR1 is SGHTA, CDR2 FQGNSA. Together with reference TRBV7-2 and TRBJ2-1, the CDR3 gives the full variable domain: GAGVSQSPSNKVTEKGKDVELRCDPISGHTALYWYRQSLGQGLEFLIYFQGNSAPDKSGLPSDRFSAERTGGSVSTLTIQRTQQEDSAVYLCASSLEASGLQFFGPGTRLTVL.

The V and J genes are TRBV7-6 and TRBJ2-7; D possibly corresponds to TRBD1 (6 bases). Germline loops: CDR1 SGHVS, CDR2 FNYEAQ. The V end was cut by 0 bases, the J end by 3 bases, with 30 bases between. CDR3 length: 21 residues. This CDR3 reads CASSLAAYLPATGLLNYEQYF. The CDR3 nucleotides are TGTGCCAGCAGCTTAGCCGCATATCTTCCCGCGACAGGACTGCTGAACTACGAGCAGTACTTC.

The chain is built from TRBV6-6 and TRBJ1-5; D gene unclear. Trimming took off 2 bases at V and 7 bases at J, with 6 bases between the two ends. The CDR3 loop spans 12 amino acids. Germline V gives CDR1 MNHNY, CDR2 SVGAGI (reference sequence). The CDR3 bases are TGTGCCAGCAGTTACGGGGAGCAGCCCCAGCATTTT. This encodes CASSYGEQPQHF.

The chain has TRBV6-6 and TRBJ1-1; possibly TRBD1 for D (5 bases). From germline, CDR1 is MNHNY and CDR2 SVGAGI (reference sequence). The CDR3 has 14 residues. V was trimmed by 2 bases and J by 7 bases, leaving 14 bases between them. The CDR3 here is CASSYIGADGEAFF. The DNA of the CDR3 is TGTGCCAGCAGTTACATTGGGGCTGACGGTGAAGCTTTCTTT.

Here the CDR3 reads CASSTSGGEQYF. The CDR3 nucleotides are TGTGCCAGCAGTACTAGCGGGGGTGAGCAGTACTTC. The chain joins TRBV27 to TRBJ2-7; 11 positions match TRBD2. J was trimmed by 7 bases and V by 5 bases; bases with no gene match: 1. Germline V gene sequence: CDR1 MNHEY, CDR2 SMNVEV (reference sequence). The CDR3 runs 12 residues.

The V and J genes are TRBV2 and TRBJ1-2, with D possibly TRBD1 on 5 matching bases. CDR1 and CDR2 (germline): SNHLY, FYNNEI. There are 14 residues in the CDR3. V shed 8 bases and J shed 8 bases, with 21 bases lying between them. In DNA, the CDR3 is TGTGCCAGCGGGGACCGGAACGAGGGAGGCGGCTACACCTTC. Translation gives CASGDRNEGGGYTF.

The chain carries TRBV7-3 and TRBJ2-7; D may be TRBD1 (6 bases). Trimming removed 4 bases at V and 1 base at J, with 14 bases between. There are 15 residues in the CDR3. Germline-derived CDR1 and CDR2 are SGHTA and FQGTGA. The CDR3 here is CASSSGVRGSYEQYF. CDR3 nucleotide sequence: TGTGCCAGCAGCTCCGGGGTAAGGGGGTCCTACGAGCAGTACTTC. Full variable domain (missing parts from reference TRBV7-3 and TRBJ2-7): GAGVSQTPSNKVTEKGKYVELRCDPISGHTALYWYRQSLGQGPEFLIYFQGTGAADDSGLPNDRFFAVRPEGSVSTLKIQRTERGDSAVYLCASSSGVRGSYEQYFGPGTRLTVT.